The clone carrying this TCR beta chain has only a few counts. Participants came from some 26 US areas, aged about 18 to 95 years. Symptom resolution, clearance, or two negative PCRs marked donors in Cohort 3 as recovered. Authors' data handling: The assay estimated nucleated cells by amplifying reference gene primers. Sequencing was performed with immunoSEQ multiplex PCR; in TCRdb, only in-frame clones are kept and a portion is missing. That table supplies the V and J calls and clone size; D and trimming were determined from the DNA. The sample carries some 240,000 clones, roughly 80% recorded once. These data belong to a study of blood T cell repertoires in COVID-19. On the study more broadly: COVID-19 samples collected from the United States, Italy and Spain covered acute and convalescent phases.

The germline V and J ends were trimmed by 7 bases and 7 bases, with 23 bases remaining between them. The CDR3 totals 16 residues. The germline gives CDR1 SNHLY, CDR2 FYNNEI. The sample consisted of PBMCs or T cells enriched from blood (not recorded which). The V call is TRBV2, the J call TRBJ2-1; perhaps TRBD1 as D (5 bases). This TCR was recovered from a man aged 45 to 65 who had recovered from COVID-19. CDR3 region: CASIEQAIHSTNEQFF. CDR3 coding DNA: TGTGCCAGCATCGAACAGGCAATACATAGTACGAATGAGCAGTTCTTC.